This T cell receptor beta chain was captured in a study of cytomegalovirus exposure and HLA in healthy donors. Both 60 Vbeta primers and 13 Jbeta primers went into the PCR. The assay was immunoSEQ multiplex PCR, and TCRdb's table has in-frame clones only and misses some. This table holds approximately 93,000 clones, about four fifths found once. Germline V gives CDR1 SGHTS, CDR2 YDEGEE. This CDR3 is built from 14 residues. V was shortened by 4 bases and J by 1 base, with 11 bases between the two germline ends. V gene TRBV5-8 combines with J gene TRBJ1-1, with D possibly matching TRBD1 (6 bases). The TCR originated in a woman aged 35 to 49 in good health and CMV-seronegative. The sequencing sample was made of PBMCs. The CDR3, as DNA: TGTGCCAGCAGCAAGGGACATTGGAACACTGAAGCTTTCTTT. This encodes CASSKGHWNTEAFF.